This T cell receptor (beta chain) was recorded in a study of blood T cell repertoires in COVID-19. Across the study: COVID-19 samples, acute and convalescent, were from the United States, Italy and Spain. PBMCs, B-cell-depleted T cells, or T cells were the source of the cDNA or gDNA that made up the material.

Study processing details: Amplified reference gene primers provided the basis for estimating nucleated cell counts. Libraries were prepared by immunoSEQ multiplex PCR; TCRdb keeps only in-frame clonotypes and omits some of them. D and trimming come from the DNA, and the V and J calls and clone size come from that table. The sample yields roughly 190,000 clones, 76% seen once. The CDR3 loop spans 11 amino acids. Germline values: CDR1 DFQATT, CDR2 SNEGSKA (reference sequence). J gave up 13 bases and V 5 bases, and 7 bases lay outside the gene matches. This clonotype was sampled from a woman between 45 and 65 years old with active or convalescent COVID-19. The genes are TRBV20-1 and TRBJ1-4, with 7 bases that match TRBD1. Sequencing used peripheral blood. CDR3 loop: CSAYRQGTLFF. In nucleotides, the CDR3 is TGCAGTGCTTATAGACAGGGAACACTGTTTTTT.